Below, 18 T cell receptor beta chains from the same sample are listed, as sequenced in a study of T cells in Graves' hyperthyroidism and ophthalmopathy. Using RNA transcripts as the source, TCR beta CDR3 regions were amplified. First-round RT-PCR targeting the TCR CDR3 was performed with the HTBI primer set. TCRdb independently ran MiXCR on the multiplex PCR reads; one entry per CDR3 protein. In the table there are hundreds of thousands of distinct CDR3 sequences, more than 15% of which are singletons. Sequenced material: blood. The receptors stem from a woman younger than 35 with Graves' hyperthyroidism.

This clonotype was seen a handful of times. V gene TRBV7-9 combines with J gene TRBJ2-5, with TRBD1 matching over 12 bases. This CDR3 is 16 amino acids long. V lost 5 bases to trimming and J lost 4 bases; unmatched junction nucleotides: 8. Germline-derived CDR1 and CDR2 are SEHNR and FQNEAQ (reference sequence). The CDR3 bases are TGTGCCAGCAGCCGCCCGGGACAGGGGGCCGGAGAGACCCAGTACTTC. Translated, it gives CASSRPGQGAGETQYF.

This clonotype was detected ten times or more. The chain joins TRBV2 to TRBJ2-3, with D possibly TRBD2 on 6 matching bases. The CDR3 sequence is 17 residues long. The V gene's germline CDR1 is SNHLY and CDR2 FYNNEI. V was cut by 0 bases and J by 5 bases, with 18 bases left in between. CDR3 nucleotide sequence: TGTGCCAGCAGTGAAGCGGTTACCGCGGGGAGTATAGATACGCAGTATTTT. This sequence encodes CASSEAVTAGSIDTQYF. Full variable domain (remainder filled in from reference TRBV2 and TRBJ2-3): EPEVTQTPSHQVTQMGQEVILRCVPISNHLYFYWYRQILGQKVEFLVSFYNNEISEKSEIFDDQFSVERPDGSNFTLKIRSTKLEDSAMYFCASSEAVTAGSIDTQYFGPGTRLTVL.

This clonotype was found many times. The chain couples TRBV20-1 to TRBJ2-1; the D call may be TRBD1 or TRBD2 (5 bases each). In germline, CDR1 is DFQATT, CDR2 SNEGSKA (reference sequence). The CDR3 has 16 amino acids. Trimming removed 4 bases at V and 9 bases at J, with 25 bases between. CDR3 region: CSAIGKPGRRTAEQFF. The CDR3 bases are TGCAGTGCTATAGGCAAACCGGGGCGGAGGACGGCTGAGCAGTTCTTC.

Ten or more counts support this clonotype. The chain uses TRBV20-1 and TRBJ1-1; D is uncertain. From germline, CDR1 is DFQATT and CDR2 SNEGSKA (reference sequence). V was clipped by 6 bases and J by 0 bases, with 11 bases between them. The CDR3 length is 13 residues. CDR3 coding DNA: TGCAGTGCCGTGGCTGCGGTGAACACTGAAGCTTTCTTT. Translating gives CSAVAAVNTEAFF.

V gene TRBV11-2 combines with J gene TRBJ1-3; 10 bases agree with TRBD1. V trimming: 5 bases; J trimming: 0 bases; junction bases outside the gene matches: 7. Germline CDR1 reads SGHAT; CDR2 reads FQNNGV. This CDR3 contains 17 residues. The CDR3 DNA follows: TGTGCCAGCAGCCCACGACGGACAGGGGGCTCTGGAAACACCATATATTTT. Its protein is CASSPRRTGGSGNTIYF.

There are many counts of this clonotype. The V and J genes are TRBV18 and TRBJ2-7; 7 bases align to TRBD1. This CDR3 has 13 residues. Trimming removed 8 bases from V and 0 bases from J; junction bases left unmatched: 4. Germline lookup yields CDR1 KGHSH and CDR2 LQKENI. The DNA of the CDR3 is TGTGCCAGCGGACAGGACGTCTCCTACGAGCAGTACTTC. This sequence encodes CASGQDVSYEQYF.

This clonotype was seen ten or more times. The gene calls are TRBV2 and TRBJ1-5; no firm D call. The CDR3 extends over 18 amino acids. Germline CDR1 is SNHLY and CDR2 is FYNNEI. Trimming took off 8 bases at V and 4 bases at J, with 27 bases between the two ends. The CDR3 loop is CASSERVRVSGMNQPQHF. The CDR3 DNA is TGTGCCAGCTCGGAGCGGGTCCGGGTCTCGGGGATGAATCAGCCCCAGCATTTT.

This clonotype was recorded a few times. This rearrangement joins TRBV6-1 to TRBJ2-7; tentatively, D is TRBD2 (7 bases). V dropped 3 bases and J dropped 2 bases, with 11 bases sitting between them. CDR1 MNHNS and CDR2 SASEGT come from the germline V gene. This CDR3 comprises 14 residues. The CDR3 coding sequence is TGTGCCAGCAGTGAGGGGGGGGGCCCCTACGAGCAGTACTTC. This gives the protein CASSEGGGPYEQYF.

The chain recombines TRBV20-1 with TRBJ1-2; weak D call: TRBD1 (6 bases). The germline V gene encodes CDR1 DFQATT and CDR2 SNEGSKA (reference sequence). V dropped 3 bases and J dropped 9 bases, with 35 bases sitting between them. CDR3 length: 19 amino acids. Here the CDR3 DNA reads TGCAGTGCTAGCTTCGGACTAGCGGGGGGCGTAGCTATAGGCCTCCGCTACACCTTC. This sequence encodes CSASFGLAGGVAIGLRYTF.

The chain couples TRBV28 to TRBJ1-3; weak D call: TRBD1 (5 bases). The CDR3 sequence is 15 residues long. Per germline, CDR1 MDHEN and CDR2 SYDVKM. The ends were cut back, 3 bases at V and 0 bases at J, with 9 bases in the middle. CDR3 in DNA: TGTGCCAGCAGTTTCTCGGGGCGCTCTGGAAACACCATATATTTT. As protein: CASSFSGRSGNTIYF.

This clonotype was recorded at least ten times. The chain couples TRBV10-3 to TRBJ2-7, with TRBD2 as a possible D gene (6 bases). The CDR3 covers 15 residues. CDR1 ENHRY and CDR2 SYGVKD come from the germline V gene. V gave up 3 bases and J gave up 4 bases, with 16 bases separating them. The CDR3 bases are TGTGCCATCAGTGAAGGGGCCGGGAGTCGATACGAGCAGTACTTC. This sequence encodes CAISEGAGSRYEQYF.

This clonotype was seen repeatedly, ten times or more. The chain combines TRBV2 with TRBJ2-7; D is unclear. CDR3 size: 13 residues. Looked up from germline, CDR1 is SNHLY and CDR2 is FYNNEI. Trimming pared 3 bases from V and 4 bases from J, leaving 10 bases between. Here the CDR3 DNA reads TGTGCCAGCAGTGATCCCGGAAAGTACGAGCAGTACTTC. Its protein is CASSDPGKYEQYF.

In its sample, this clonotype was seen many times. The chain couples TRBV2 to TRBJ2-7; D remains ambiguous. CDR1 SNHLY and CDR2 FYNNEI come from the germline V gene. Trimming left V 9 bases short and J 1 base short, with 16 bases between. The CDR3 contains 14 residues. In nucleotides, the CDR3 is TGTGCCAGGCTTAGAGTTAATGGTTCCTACGAGCAGTACTTC. It encodes CARLRVNGSYEQYF.

This clonotype appeared a few times. The chain has TRBV28 and TRBJ1-3; D ambiguous. V lost 3 bases to trimming and J lost 0 bases, with 12 bases between them. CDR1 and CDR2 (germline): MDHEN, SYDVKM. The CDR3 has 16 amino acids. CDR3 bases: TGTGCCAGCAGTTTTGCGGGCAGAAGCTCTGGAAACACCATATATTTT. This translates into CASSFAGRSSGNTIYF.

The V and J genes are TRBV24-1 and TRBJ2-1; no clear D gene. There are 16 residues in the CDR3. CDR1 KGHDR and CDR2 SFDVKD come from the germline V gene. V shed 5 bases and J shed 0 bases, with 13 bases lying between them. The CDR3 region is CATSANSPISYNEQFF. In nucleotides, the CDR3 is TGTGCCACCAGTGCAAACTCCCCGATCTCCTACAATGAGCAGTTCTTC.

This clonotype was seen at least ten times. V gene TRBV6-1 combines with J gene TRBJ2-7; 11 bases line up with TRBD2. V lost 6 bases to trimming and J lost 3 bases; unmatched junction nucleotides: 7. The CDR3 length is 15 residues. Germline loops: CDR1 MNHNS, CDR2 SASEGT. Here the CDR3 reads CASRPPGTSGYEQYF. CDR3 in DNA: TGTGCCAGCAGACCACCCGGGACTAGCGGCTACGAGCAGTACTTC.

This clonotype was counted ten times or more. The chain links TRBV5-1 to TRBJ2-3; a weak D match, TRBD1 (5 bases). Trimming stripped 0 bases from V and 3 bases from J, with 11 bases between. The CDR3 sequence is 15 residues long. Germline loops: CDR1 SGHRS, CDR2 YFSETQ. CDR3 DNA: TGCGCCAGCAGCTTGGGACAGCGATTAACAGATACGCAGTATTTT. Its translation: CASSLGQRLTDTQYF.

The V gene is TRBV6-2 or TRBV6-3, the J gene TRBJ2-5; D may be TRBD1 (6 bases). Trimming stripped 7 bases from V and 0 bases from J, with 18 bases between. The CDR3 sequence is 16 residues long. In germline, CDR1 is MNHEY, CDR2 SVGEGT. CDR3: CASTLTGSVNQETQYF. The CDR3 DNA sequence: TGTGCCAGCACCCTAACAGGGTCAGTTAACCAAGAGACCCAGTACTTC.